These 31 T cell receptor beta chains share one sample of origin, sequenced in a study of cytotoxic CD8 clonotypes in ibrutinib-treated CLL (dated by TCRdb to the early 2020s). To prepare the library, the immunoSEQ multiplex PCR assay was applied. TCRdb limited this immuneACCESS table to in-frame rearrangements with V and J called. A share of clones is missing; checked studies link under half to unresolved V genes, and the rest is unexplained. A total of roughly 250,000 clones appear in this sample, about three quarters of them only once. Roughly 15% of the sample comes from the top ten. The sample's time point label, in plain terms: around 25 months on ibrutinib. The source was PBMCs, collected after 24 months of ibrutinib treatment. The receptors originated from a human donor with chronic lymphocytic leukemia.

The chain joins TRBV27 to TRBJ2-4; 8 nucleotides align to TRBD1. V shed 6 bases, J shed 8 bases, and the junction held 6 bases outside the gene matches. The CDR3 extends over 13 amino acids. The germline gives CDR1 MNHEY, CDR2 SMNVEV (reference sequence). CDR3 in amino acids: CASSRGQGYIQYF. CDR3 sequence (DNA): TGTGCCAGCAGCCGCGGACAGGGATACATTCAGTACTTC.

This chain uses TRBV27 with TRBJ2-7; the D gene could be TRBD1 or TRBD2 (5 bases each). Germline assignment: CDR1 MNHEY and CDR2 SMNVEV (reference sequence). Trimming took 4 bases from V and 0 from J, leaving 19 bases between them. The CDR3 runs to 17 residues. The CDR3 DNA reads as TGTGCCAGCAGTTCTCACCCGGGACGATCGAACTCCTACGAGCAGTACTTC. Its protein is CASSSHPGRSNSYEQYF.

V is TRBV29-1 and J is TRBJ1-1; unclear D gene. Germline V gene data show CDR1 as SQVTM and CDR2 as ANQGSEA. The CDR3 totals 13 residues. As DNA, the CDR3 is TGCAGAGCTGACCGGGTCAAGAACACTGAAGCTTTCTTT. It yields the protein CRADRVKNTEAFF.

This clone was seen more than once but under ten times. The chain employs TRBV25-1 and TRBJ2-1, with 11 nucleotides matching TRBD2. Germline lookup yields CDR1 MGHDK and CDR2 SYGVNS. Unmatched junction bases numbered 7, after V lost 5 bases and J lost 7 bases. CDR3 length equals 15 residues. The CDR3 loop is CASSLLAGVLNEQFF. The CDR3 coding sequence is TGTGCCAGCAGTTTACTAGCGGGAGTACTAAATGAGCAGTTCTTC.

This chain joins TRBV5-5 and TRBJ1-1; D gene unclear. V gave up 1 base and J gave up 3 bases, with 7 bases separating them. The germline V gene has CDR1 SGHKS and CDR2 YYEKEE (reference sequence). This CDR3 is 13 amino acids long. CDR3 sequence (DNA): TGTGCCAGCAGCTTGTATGGGGACACTGAAGCTTTCTTT. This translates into CASSLYGDTEAFF.

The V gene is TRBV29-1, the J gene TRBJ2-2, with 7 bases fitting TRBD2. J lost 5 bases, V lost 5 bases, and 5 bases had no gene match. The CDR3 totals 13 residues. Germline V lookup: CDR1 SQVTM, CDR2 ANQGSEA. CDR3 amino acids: CSVHTGGTGELFF. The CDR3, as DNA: TGCAGCGTTCACACGGGGGGAACCGGGGAGCTGTTTTTT.

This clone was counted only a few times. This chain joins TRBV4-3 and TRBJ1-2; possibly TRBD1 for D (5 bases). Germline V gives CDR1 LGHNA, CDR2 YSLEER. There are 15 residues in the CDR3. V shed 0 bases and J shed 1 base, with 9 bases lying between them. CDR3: CASSQDQGVNYGYTF. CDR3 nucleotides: TGCGCCAGCAGCCAAGATCAAGGGGTTAACTATGGCTACACCTTC.

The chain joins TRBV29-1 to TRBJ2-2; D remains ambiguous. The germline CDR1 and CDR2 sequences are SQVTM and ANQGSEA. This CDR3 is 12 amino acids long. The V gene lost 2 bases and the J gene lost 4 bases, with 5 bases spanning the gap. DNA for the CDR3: TGCAGCGTTGAACCGGGCACCGGGGAGCTGTTTTTT. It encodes CSVEPGTGELFF.

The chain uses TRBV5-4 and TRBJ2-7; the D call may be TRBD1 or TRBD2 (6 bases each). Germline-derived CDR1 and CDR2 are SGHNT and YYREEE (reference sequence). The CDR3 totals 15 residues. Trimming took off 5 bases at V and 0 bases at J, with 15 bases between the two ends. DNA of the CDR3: TGTGCCAGCAGGGGGGGCCGGGAGAACTCCTACGAGCAGTACTTC. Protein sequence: CASRGGRENSYEQYF.

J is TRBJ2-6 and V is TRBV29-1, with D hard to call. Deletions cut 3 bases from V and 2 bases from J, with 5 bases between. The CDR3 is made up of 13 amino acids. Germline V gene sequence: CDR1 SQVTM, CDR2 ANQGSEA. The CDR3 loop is CSVENTGANVLTF. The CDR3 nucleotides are TGCAGCGTTGAGAACACTGGGGCCAACGTCCTGACTTTC. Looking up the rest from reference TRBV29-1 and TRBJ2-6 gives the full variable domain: SAVISQKPSRDICQRGTSLTIQCQVDSQVTMMFWYRQQPGQSLTLIATANQGSEATYESGFVIDKFPISRPNLTFSTLTVSNMSPEDSSIYLCSVENTGANVLTFGAGSRLTVL.

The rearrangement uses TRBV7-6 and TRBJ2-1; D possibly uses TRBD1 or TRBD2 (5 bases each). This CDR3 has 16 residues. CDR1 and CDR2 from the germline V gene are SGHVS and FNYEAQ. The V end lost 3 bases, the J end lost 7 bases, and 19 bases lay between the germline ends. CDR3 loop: CASSFEGSWGLNEQFF. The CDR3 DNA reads TGTGCCAGCAGCTTTGAGGGGAGCTGGGGGTTGAATGAGCAGTTCTTC.

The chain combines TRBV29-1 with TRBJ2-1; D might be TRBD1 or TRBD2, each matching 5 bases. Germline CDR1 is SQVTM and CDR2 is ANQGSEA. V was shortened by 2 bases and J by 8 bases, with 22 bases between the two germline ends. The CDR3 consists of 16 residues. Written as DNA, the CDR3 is TGCAGCGTTGAATTGTGGGGGTCCCTAATGGGGGATGAGCAGTTCTTC. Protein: CSVELWGSLMGDEQFF.

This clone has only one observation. The CDR3 DNA reads TGTGCCAGCAGTGGAGGTGCGGGAACCTACAATGAGCAGTTCTTC. Encoded protein: CASSGGAGTYNEQFF. V gene TRBV27 combines with J gene TRBJ2-1; TRBD2 might be the D (6 bases). Germline V gene lookup returns CDR1 MNHEY and CDR2 SMNVEV (reference sequence). V lost 5 bases to trimming and J lost 2 bases, with 13 bases between them. The length of the CDR3 is 15 residues.

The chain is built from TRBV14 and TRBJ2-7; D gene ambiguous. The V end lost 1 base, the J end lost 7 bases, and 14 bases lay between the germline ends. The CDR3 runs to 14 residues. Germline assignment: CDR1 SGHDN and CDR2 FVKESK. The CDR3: CASSQGAPLGEQYF. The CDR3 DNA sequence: TGTGCCAGCAGCCAAGGAGCGCCGTTGGGTGAGCAGTACTTC.

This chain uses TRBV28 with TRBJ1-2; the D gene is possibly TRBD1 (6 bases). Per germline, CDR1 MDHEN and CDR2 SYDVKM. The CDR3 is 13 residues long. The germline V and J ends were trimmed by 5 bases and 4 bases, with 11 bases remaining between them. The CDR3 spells CASSRQEAYGYTF. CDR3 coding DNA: TGTGCCAGCAGTCGACAGGAGGCCTATGGCTACACCTTC.

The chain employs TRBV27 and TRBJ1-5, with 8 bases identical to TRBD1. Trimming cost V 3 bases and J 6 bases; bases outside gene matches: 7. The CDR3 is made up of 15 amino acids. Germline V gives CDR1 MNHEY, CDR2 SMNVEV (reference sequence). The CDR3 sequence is CASSFRAGGVQPQHF. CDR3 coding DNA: TGTGCCAGCAGTTTCAGGGCAGGGGGCGTTCAGCCCCAGCATTTT.

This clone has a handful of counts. CDR3 protein: CASSLPHDSEQYF. In DNA form, the CDR3 reads TGTGCCAGCAGCCTCCCCCACGACAGCGAGCAGTACTTC. V is TRBV6-6 and J is TRBJ2-7, with TRBD1 as a possible D gene (5 bases). The V gene's germline CDR1 is MNHNY and CDR2 SVGAGI (reference sequence). This CDR3 is 13 amino acids long. The V end was cut by 6 bases, the J end by 6 bases, with 15 bases between.

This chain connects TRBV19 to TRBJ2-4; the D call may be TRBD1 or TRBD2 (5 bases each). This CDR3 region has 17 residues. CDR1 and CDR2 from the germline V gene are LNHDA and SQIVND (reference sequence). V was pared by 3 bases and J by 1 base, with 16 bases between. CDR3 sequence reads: CASSIRQFSGAKNIQYF. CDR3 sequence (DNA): TGTGCCAGTAGTATCCGACAGTTTTCGGGGGCCAAAAACATTCAGTACTTC. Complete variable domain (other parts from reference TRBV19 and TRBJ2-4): DGGITQSPKYLFRKEGQNVTLSCEQNLNHDAMYWYRQDPGQGLRLIYYSQIVNDFQKGDIAEGYSVSREKKESFPLTVTSAQKNPTAFYLCASSIRQFSGAKNIQYFGAGTRLSVL.

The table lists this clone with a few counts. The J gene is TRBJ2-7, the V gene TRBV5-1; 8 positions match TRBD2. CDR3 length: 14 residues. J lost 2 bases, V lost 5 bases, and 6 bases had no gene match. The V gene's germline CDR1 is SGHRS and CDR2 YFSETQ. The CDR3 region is CASSLREGAYEQYF. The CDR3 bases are TGCGCCAGCAGTCTTCGGGAGGGAGCCTACGAGCAGTACTTC.

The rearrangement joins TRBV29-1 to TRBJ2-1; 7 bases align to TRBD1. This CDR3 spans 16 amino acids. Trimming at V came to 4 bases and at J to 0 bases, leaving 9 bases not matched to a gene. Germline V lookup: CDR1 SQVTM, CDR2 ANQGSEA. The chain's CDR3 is CSVGPQTGSSYNEQFF. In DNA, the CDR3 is TGCAGCGTTGGGCCCCAGACAGGGAGCTCCTACAATGAGCAGTTCTTC.

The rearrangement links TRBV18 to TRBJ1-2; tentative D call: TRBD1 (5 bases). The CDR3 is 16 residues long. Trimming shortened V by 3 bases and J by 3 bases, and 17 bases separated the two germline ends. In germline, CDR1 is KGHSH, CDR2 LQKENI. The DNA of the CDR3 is TGTGCCAGCTCACCCTTGTGGGGGGACGATTACTATGGCTACACCTTC. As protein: CASSPLWGDDYYGYTF.

DNA for the CDR3: TGTGCCAGCAGTTACAATCCGGGTAACTATGGCTACACCTTC. It specifies CASSYNPGNYGYTF. The chain recombines TRBV6-5 with TRBJ1-2; D gene unclear. The CDR3 covers 14 residues. From germline, CDR1 is MNHEY and CDR2 SVGAGI. V was pared by 2 bases and J by 1 base, with 8 bases between.

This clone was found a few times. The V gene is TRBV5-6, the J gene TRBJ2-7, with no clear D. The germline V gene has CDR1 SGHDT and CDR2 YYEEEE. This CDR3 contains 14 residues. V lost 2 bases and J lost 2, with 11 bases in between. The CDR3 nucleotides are TGTGCCAGCAGCTTTTCTGTAAGGACCTACGAGCAGTACTTC. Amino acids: CASSFSVRTYEQYF.

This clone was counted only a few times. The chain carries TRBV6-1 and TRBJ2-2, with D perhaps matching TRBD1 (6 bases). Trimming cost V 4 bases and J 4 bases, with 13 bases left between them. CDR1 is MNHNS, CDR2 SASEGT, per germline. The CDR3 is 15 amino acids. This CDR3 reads CASSARQVSTGELFF. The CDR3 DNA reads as TGTGCCAGCAGTGCCCGACAGGTTAGCACCGGGGAGCTGTTTTTT.

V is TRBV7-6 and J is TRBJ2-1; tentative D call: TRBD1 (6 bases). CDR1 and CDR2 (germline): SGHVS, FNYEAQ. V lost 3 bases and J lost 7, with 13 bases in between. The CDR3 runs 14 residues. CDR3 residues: CASSLRDKGNEQFF. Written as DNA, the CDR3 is TGTGCCAGCAGCTTGAGGGACAAGGGAAATGAGCAGTTCTTC.

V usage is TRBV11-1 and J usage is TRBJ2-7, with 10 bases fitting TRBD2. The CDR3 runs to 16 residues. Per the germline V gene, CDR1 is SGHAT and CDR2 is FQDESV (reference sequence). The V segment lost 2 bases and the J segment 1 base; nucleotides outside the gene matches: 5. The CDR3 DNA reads TGTGCCAGCAGCTTAAGGCTAGCGGGAGAATCCTACGAGCAGTACTTC. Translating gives CASSLRLAGESYEQYF.

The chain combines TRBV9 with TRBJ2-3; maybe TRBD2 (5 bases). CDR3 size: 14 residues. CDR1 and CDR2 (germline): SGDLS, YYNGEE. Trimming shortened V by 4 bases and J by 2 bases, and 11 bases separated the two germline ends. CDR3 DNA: TGTGCCAGCAGCCGTCGAGACTACACAGATACGCAGTATTTT. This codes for CASSRRDYTDTQYF.

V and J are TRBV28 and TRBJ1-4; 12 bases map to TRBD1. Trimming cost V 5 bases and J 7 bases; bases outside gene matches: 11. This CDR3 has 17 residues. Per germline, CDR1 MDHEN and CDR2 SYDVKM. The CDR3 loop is CASSLGTGGAGTEKLFF. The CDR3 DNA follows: TGTGCCAGCAGTCTCGGGACAGGGGGCGCAGGGACTGAAAAACTGTTTTTT.

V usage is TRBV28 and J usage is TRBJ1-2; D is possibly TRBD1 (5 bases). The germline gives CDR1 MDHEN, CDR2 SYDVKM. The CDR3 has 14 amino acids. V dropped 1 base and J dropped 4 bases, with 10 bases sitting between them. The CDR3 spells CASSLSAGIYGYTF. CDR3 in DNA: TGTGCCAGCAGTTTATCAGCAGGGATCTATGGCTACACCTTC.

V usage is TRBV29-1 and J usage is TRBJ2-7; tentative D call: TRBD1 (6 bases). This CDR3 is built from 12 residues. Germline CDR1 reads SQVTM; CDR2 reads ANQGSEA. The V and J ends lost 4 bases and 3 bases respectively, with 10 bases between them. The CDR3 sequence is CSVVRQDYEQYF. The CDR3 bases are TGCAGCGTTGTAAGACAGGACTACGAGCAGTACTTC.

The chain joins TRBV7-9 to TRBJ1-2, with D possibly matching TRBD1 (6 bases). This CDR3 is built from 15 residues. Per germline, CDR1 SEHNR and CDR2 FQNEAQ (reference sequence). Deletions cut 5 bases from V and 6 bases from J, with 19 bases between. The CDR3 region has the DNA TGTGCCAGCAGCCACTCGGGGCAGGGGTTAGATGGCTACACCTTC. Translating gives CASSHSGQGLDGYTF.